What follows are 24 T cell receptor beta chains derived from one specimen sequenced in a study of T-cell reconstitution after alpha-beta-depleted transplantation in children. A library of TCRbeta sequences, prepared with unique molecular identifiers, was generated. MiXCR, applied by TCRdb to the PCR reads, yields one record per CDR3 protein. The repertoire includes 150,000 to 200,000 distinct CDR3 sequences, about 14% of them detected once, and 13% sits in the top ten. Sequences were derived from PBMCs from the stem cell graft donor, sampled from the stem cell graft. The source is a human donor who donated a stem cell graft to a child with acute lymphoblastic leukemia.

In its sample, this clonotype was seen many times. This chain uses TRBV20-1 with TRBJ2-1; 10 positions agree with TRBD2. Trimming cost V 6 bases and J 9 bases; bases outside gene matches: 14. The CDR3 spans 15 residues. From germline, CDR1 is DFQATT and CDR2 SNEGSKA (reference sequence). CDR3 bases: TGCAGTGCCCCGGAGGGAACTAGCGGGAAGGGTGAGCAGTTCTTC. Translating gives CSAPEGTSGKGEQFF.

At least ten counts were recorded for this clonotype. The rearrangement joins TRBV10-3 to TRBJ2-3; D assignment may be TRBD1 or TRBD2 (5 bases each). This CDR3 spans 13 amino acids. Trimming pared 1 base from V and 6 bases from J, leaving 8 bases between. Germline CDR1 reads ENHRY; CDR2 reads SYGVKD. CDR3 loop: CAISEWGIDTQYF. CDR3 DNA sequence: TGTGCCATCAGTGAGTGGGGGATTGATACGCAGTATTTT.

This clonotype showed up many times. At one of its ends the junction is not consistent with the germline gene, which may arise from a read error. V usage is TRBV5-1 and J usage is TRBJ1-1; no firm D call. The CDR3 loop spans 13 amino acids. CDR1 is SGHRS, CDR2 YFSETQ, per germline. CDR3 residues: CASSLGSNTEAFF. As DNA, the CDR3 is TGTGCCAGCAGCTTAGGATCGAACACTGAAGCTTTCTTT.

This clonotype occurred a few times. This rearrangement joins TRBV5-1 to TRBJ2-1; D possibly corresponds to TRBD1 (6 bases). Germline V gene sequence: CDR1 SGHRS, CDR2 YFSETQ. V was clipped by 4 bases and J by 8 bases, with 25 bases between them. The CDR3 length is 17 residues. CDR3 in amino acids: CASSTARTRGFVDEQFF. The CDR3 DNA reads TGCGCCAGCAGCACCGCCAGAACAAGGGGGTTCGTAGATGAGCAGTTCTTC.

This clonotype appeared many times. The chain uses TRBV7-9 and TRBJ1-4; no clear D. CDR1 and CDR2 from the germline V gene are SEHNR and FQNEAQ (reference sequence). CDR3 length: 15 amino acids. The V and J ends lost 1 base and 0 bases respectively, with 6 bases between them. CDR3 DNA sequence: TGTGCCAGCAGCTTAGGGGGAACAACTAATGAAAAACTGTTTTTT. Translated, it gives CASSLGGTTNEKLFF.

This clonotype was picked up many times. The rearrangement links TRBV24-1 to TRBJ2-1, with 8 bases fitting TRBD1. This CDR3 spans 15 amino acids. In germline, CDR1 is KGHDR, CDR2 SFDVKD. V lost 4 bases to trimming and J lost 9 bases; unmatched junction nucleotides: 10. CDR3 in DNA: TGTGCCACCAGTGAAGCCGGGACAGGAACCCCTGAGCAGTTCTTC. The encoded protein is CATSEAGTGTPEQFF.

This clonotype was seen many times. The chain links TRBV11-2 to TRBJ1-1, with 8 bases fitting TRBD1. J gave up 4 bases and V 3 bases, and 4 bases lay outside the gene matches. Germline V gives CDR1 SGHAT, CDR2 FQNNGV. CDR3 size: 14 residues. CDR3 loop: CASSLDRVGTEAFF. The CDR3 DNA reads TGTGCCAGCAGCTTGGACAGGGTAGGCACTGAAGCTTTCTTT.

This clonotype was seen at least ten times. This rearrangement joins TRBV5-5 to TRBJ2-1, with D perhaps matching TRBD1 (6 bases). The CDR3 extends over 14 amino acids. Trimming left V 2 bases short and J 12 bases short, with 18 bases between. Germline assignment: CDR1 SGHKS and CDR2 YYEKEE (reference sequence). The CDR3 loop is CASSFQTQGFGQFF. CDR3 DNA: TGTGCCAGCAGCTTTCAGACCCAGGGGTTTGGGCAGTTCTTC.

In this sample, this clonotype turned up many times. At one boundary the junction diverges from the germline segment, which might be a read error. J is TRBJ2-4 and V is TRBV6-1; TRBD2 matches 12 bases. CDR1 MNHNS and CDR2 SASEGT come from the germline V gene. The CDR3 spans 17 residues. This chain's CDR3 is CASSQASGRAAKNIQYF. The CDR3 nucleotides read TGTGCCAGCAGTCAAGCTAGCGGGAGGGCCGCCAAAAACATTCAGTACTTC.

This clonotype was seen repeatedly, ten times or more. J is TRBJ2-6 and V is TRBV5-1; weak D call: TRBD1 (6 bases). The germline V gene has CDR1 SGHRS and CDR2 YFSETQ. The CDR3 has 18 amino acids. The V end lost 4 bases, the J end lost 0 bases, and 17 bases lay between the germline ends. The CDR3 bases are TGCGCCAGCAGCCGTACAGGGCCGACTCCCTCTGGGGCCAACGTCCTGACTTTC. The encoded protein is CASSRTGPTPSGANVLTF.

The sample holds many counts of this clonotype. This sequence joins TRBV5-1 and TRBJ2-7; no definite D call. Germline CDR1 and CDR2: SGHRS and YFSETQ. Trimming cost V 0 bases and J 0 bases, with 10 bases left between them. The CDR3 totals 15 residues. The CDR3 sequence is CASSLAPRTSYEQYF. In DNA form, the CDR3 reads TGCGCCAGCAGCTTGGCCCCAAGGACCTCCTACGAGCAGTACTTC. Complete variable domain (other parts from reference TRBV5-1 and TRBJ2-7): KAGVTQTPRYLIKTRGQQVTLSCSPISGHRSVSWYQQTPGQGLQFLFEYFSETQRNKGNFPGRFSGRQFSNSRSEMNVSTLELGDSALYLCASSLAPRTSYEQYFGPGTRLTVT.

This clonotype was recorded many times. V and J are TRBV6-1 and TRBJ2-7; TRBD1 matches 8 bases. There are 14 residues in the CDR3. Germline CDR1 reads MNHNS; CDR2 reads SASEGT. Germline trimming cut 6 bases from V and 2 bases from J; bases unmatched to any gene: 6. The CDR3 sequence: CASRTRQGPYEQYF. The CDR3 DNA reads as TGTGCCAGCAGAACAAGACAGGGGCCCTACGAGCAGTACTTC.

The V and J genes are TRBV7-6 and TRBJ2-7; D tentatively reads TRBD1 or TRBD2 (5 bases each). The ends were cut back, 4 bases at V and 2 bases at J, with 24 bases in the middle. This CDR3 region has 18 residues. Germline CDR1 SGHVS, CDR2 FNYEAQ. CDR3 DNA sequence: TGTGCCAGCAGCTCTAGACCCCCCTTGGAGAGGGGCGCCTACGAGCAGTACTTC. It translates to CASSSRPPLERGAYEQYF.

This clonotype was seen many times. The rearrangement joins TRBV7-9 to TRBJ2-7, with D possibly being TRBD2 (6 bases). Germline loops: CDR1 SEHNR, CDR2 FQNEAQ (reference sequence). The CDR3 spans 14 residues. Trimming pared 4 bases from V and 7 bases from J, leaving 17 bases between. CDR3 DNA sequence: TGTGCCAGCAGCTCGGGGGACGGGGCTAGAGAGCAGTACTTC. Amino acids: CASSSGDGAREQYF.

This chain joins TRBV6-1 and TRBJ2-7, with D possibly matching TRBD1 (6 bases). The germline V and J ends were trimmed by 6 bases and 0 bases, with 9 bases remaining between them. In germline, CDR1 is MNHNS, CDR2 SASEGT. The CDR3 length is 13 residues. CDR3 loop: CASREDSSYEQYF. The CDR3 DNA reads TGTGCCAGCAGAGAGGACAGCTCCTACGAGCAGTACTTC.

At least ten counts were recorded for this clonotype. The gene calls are TRBV7-8 and TRBJ2-2; perhaps TRBD2 as D (5 bases). Germline CDR1 reads SGHVS; CDR2 reads FQNEAQ. V was clipped by 4 bases and J by 0 bases, with 9 bases between them. The CDR3 extends over 15 amino acids. The CDR3: CASSYSGANTGELFF. The DNA for the CDR3 is TGTGCCAGCAGCTACTCCGGGGCGAACACCGGGGAGCTGTTTTTT.

This sequence joins TRBV6-1 and TRBJ2-5; D is possibly TRBD2 (5 bases). The CDR3 has 14 amino acids. Trimming took off 3 bases at V and 1 base at J, with 9 bases between the two ends. Germline assignment: CDR1 MNHNS and CDR2 SASEGT. The CDR3 region has the DNA TGTGCCAGCAGTGACCAGAGCGGCCAAGAGACCCAGTACTTC. Encoded protein: CASSDQSGQETQYF.

V gene TRBV7-9 combines with J gene TRBJ2-7, with 10 nucleotides matching TRBD2. V was pared by 5 bases and J by 5 bases, with 9 bases of the junction left unmatched. Germline-derived CDR1 and CDR2 are SEHNR and FQNEAQ (reference sequence). The CDR3 is 15 residues long. CDR3 protein: CASSPPGLASHEQYF. The DNA for the CDR3 is TGTGCCAGCAGCCCACCGGGACTAGCGTCCCACGAGCAGTACTTC.

The table lists this clonotype with many counts. V and J are TRBV12-3 or TRBV12-4 and TRBJ2-5, with D uncertain. Trimming shortened V by 5 bases and J by 2 bases, and 9 bases separated the two germline ends. The CDR3 covers 13 residues. CDR3 protein: CASSVAEQETQYF. CDR3 DNA sequence: TGTGCCAGCAGTGTTGCTGAACAAGAGACCCAGTACTTC.

The sample holds many counts of this clonotype. The J gene is TRBJ2-1, the V gene TRBV5-1, with TRBD2 matching 8 bases. J gave up 6 bases and V 0 bases, and 8 bases lay outside the gene matches. The CDR3 has 16 amino acids. Germline CDR1 SGHRS, CDR2 YFSETQ. This CDR3 reads CASSLDEGLAGNEQFF. The DNA for the CDR3 is TGCGCCAGCAGCTTGGACGAGGGCCTAGCGGGCAATGAGCAGTTCTTC.

This clonotype was seen at least ten times. This chain links TRBV6-5 with TRBJ2-7; D may be TRBD2 (6 bases). The CDR3 totals 11 residues. Trimming took 8 bases from V and 4 from J, leaving 9 bases between them. CDR1 MNHEY and CDR2 SVGAGI come from the germline V gene. CDR3 sequence reads: CASAEGYEQYF. In nucleotides, the CDR3 is TGTGCCAGCGCGGAGGGTTACGAGCAGTACTTC.

The rearrangement uses TRBV5-4 and TRBJ2-1, with a weak D call TRBD2 (6 bases). The CDR3 spans 12 residues. Trimming removed 3 bases at V and 7 bases at J, with 8 bases between. Germline V lookup: CDR1 SGHNT, CDR2 YYREEE (reference sequence). This CDR3 is CASSSGLNEQFF. CDR3 nucleotides: TGTGCCAGCAGCTCCGGACTAAATGAGCAGTTCTTC.

The rearrangement links TRBV7-9 to TRBJ2-1, with D tentatively TRBD1 or TRBD2 (6 bases each). The CDR3 runs to 16 residues. Trimming cost V 5 bases and J 5 bases, with 19 bases left between them. The germline CDR1 and CDR2 sequences are SEHNR and FQNEAQ (reference sequence). The CDR3 here is CASSPLGRGPHNEQFF. CDR3 coding DNA: TGTGCCAGCAGCCCTTTAGGTCGGGGGCCCCACAATGAGCAGTTCTTC.

The DNA for the CDR3 is TGTGCCAGCAGTTTGAGGGGACGGCCTCCCAAAGACAATGAGCAGTTCTTC. Protein: CASSLRGRPPKDNEQFF. The chain couples TRBV27 to TRBJ2-1; the D call may be TRBD1 or TRBD2 (5 bases each). The V end was cut by 3 bases, the J end by 5 bases, with 20 bases between. Germline loops: CDR1 MNHEY, CDR2 SMNVEV (reference sequence). The CDR3 is 17 residues long.